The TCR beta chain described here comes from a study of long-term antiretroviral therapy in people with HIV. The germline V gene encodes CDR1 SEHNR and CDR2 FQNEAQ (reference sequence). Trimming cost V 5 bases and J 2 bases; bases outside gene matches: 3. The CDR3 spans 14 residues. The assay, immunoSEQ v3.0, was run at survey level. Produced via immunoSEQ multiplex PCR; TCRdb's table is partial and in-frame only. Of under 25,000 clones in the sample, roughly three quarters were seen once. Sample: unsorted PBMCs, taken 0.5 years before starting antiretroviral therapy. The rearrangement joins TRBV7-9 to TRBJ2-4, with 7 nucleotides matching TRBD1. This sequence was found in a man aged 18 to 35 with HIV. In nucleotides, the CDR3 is TGTGCCAGCAGCGACAGGGTAACCAAAAACATTCAGTACTTC. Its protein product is CASSDRVTKNIQYF.